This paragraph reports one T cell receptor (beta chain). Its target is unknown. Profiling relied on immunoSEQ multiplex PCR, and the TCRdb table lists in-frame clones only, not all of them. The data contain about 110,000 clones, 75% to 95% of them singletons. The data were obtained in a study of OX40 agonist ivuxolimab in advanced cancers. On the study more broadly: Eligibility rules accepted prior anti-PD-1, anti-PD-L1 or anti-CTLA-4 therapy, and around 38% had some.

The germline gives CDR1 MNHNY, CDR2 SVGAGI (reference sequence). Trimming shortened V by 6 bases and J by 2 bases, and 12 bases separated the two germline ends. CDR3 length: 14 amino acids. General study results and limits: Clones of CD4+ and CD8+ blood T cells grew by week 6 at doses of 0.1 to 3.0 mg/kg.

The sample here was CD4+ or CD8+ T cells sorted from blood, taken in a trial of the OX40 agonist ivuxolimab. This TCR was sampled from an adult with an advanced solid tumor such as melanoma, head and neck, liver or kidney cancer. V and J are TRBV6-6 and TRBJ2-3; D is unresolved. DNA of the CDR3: TGTGCCAGCAGCCCCGCCAGAGACACAGATACGCAGTATTTT. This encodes CASSPARDTDTQYF.